These 21 T cell receptor beta chains share one sample of origin, sequenced in a study of OX40 agonist ivuxolimab in advanced cancers. Profiling relied on immunoSEQ multiplex PCR, and the TCRdb table lists in-frame clones only, not all of them. The sample carries around 80,000 clones, around 84% recorded once. Here the sequenced sample was CD4+ or CD8+ T cells sorted from blood, taken in a trial of the OX40 agonist ivuxolimab. Receptors were obtained from an adult with an advanced solid tumor such as melanoma, head and neck, liver or kidney cancer.

The chain recombines TRBV2 with TRBJ2-1; TRBD1 matches at 9 bases. The germline V gene has CDR1 SNHLY and CDR2 FYNNEI. The CDR3 contains 13 residues. The J segment lost 4 bases and the V segment lost 9 bases, leaving 4 bases of the junction unmatched. DNA of the CDR3: TGTGCCAGTAGACAGGGGGGTTACAATGAGCAGTTCTTC. This gives the protein CASRQGGYNEQFF.

This clone was seen a single time. The chain has TRBV5-1 and TRBJ2-7; possibly TRBD1 for D (5 bases). CDR1 and CDR2 from the germline V gene are SGHRS and YFSETQ. Between the trimmed V and J ends, which lost 1 base and 2 bases, there was a span of 7 bases. The CDR3 runs 13 residues. The CDR3 DNA reads TGCGCCAGCAGCTTGACAGGCCCCTACGAGCAGTACTTC. Its translation: CASSLTGPYEQYF.

The genes are TRBV7-9 and TRBJ2-5, with 8 bases lining up with TRBD2. CDR1 and CDR2 from the germline V gene are SEHNR and FQNEAQ (reference sequence). Trimming took 5 bases from V and 0 from J; bases not matched to a gene: 8. The CDR3 spans 16 residues. The CDR3, as DNA: TGTGCCAGCAGCCCTTGGACAGCGGGGGACCAAGAGACCCAGTACTTC. Its translation is CASSPWTAGDQETQYF.

The chain combines TRBV28 with TRBJ2-7; TRBD2 matches 10 bases. The germline V gene has CDR1 MDHEN and CDR2 SYDVKM. The CDR3 contains 15 residues. The ends lost 2 bases at V and 4 bases at J; junction bases unmatched: 5. For the CDR3, the DNA is TGTGCCAGCAGTTTAAGGCTAGCGGGGGAGTACGAGCAGTACGTC. Amino acid sequence: CASSLRLAGEYEQYV.

DNA for the CDR3: TGTGCCAGCAGCTTAGGCCAGCAAGAGACCCAGTACTTC. Its translation: CASSLGQQETQYF. The V call is TRBV11-2, the J call TRBJ2-5; D is ambiguous. CDR1 and CDR2 from the germline V gene are SGHAT and FQNNGV. This CDR3 is 13 amino acids long. The V and J ends lost 1 base and 2 bases respectively, with 5 bases between them.

The chain employs TRBV30 and TRBJ2-2, with D perhaps TRBD1 (6 bases). Germline CDR1 and CDR2: GTSNPN and SVGIG (reference sequence). With 3 bases removed from V and 6 bases from J, the gap between germline ends came to 8 bases. CDR3 size: 12 residues. The CDR3 region is CAWSPGAGELFF. The CDR3 DNA sequence: TGTGCCTGGAGCCCAGGGGCCGGGGAGCTGTTTTTT.

This clone was seen more than once but under ten times. This chain links TRBV2 with TRBJ2-7, with D uncertain. The CDR3 is made up of 15 amino acids. With 2 bases removed from V and 0 bases from J, the gap between germline ends came to 11 bases. Germline V gives CDR1 SNHLY, CDR2 FYNNEI. The CDR3 sequence: CASSENDPSSYEQYV. As DNA, the CDR3 is TGTGCCAGCAGTGAAAATGATCCCAGCTCCTACGAGCAGTACGTC.

V usage is TRBV10-3 and J usage is TRBJ1-2; D is uncertain. CDR1 and CDR2 from the germline V gene are ENHRY and SYGVKD. The CDR3 consists of 15 residues. The V and J ends lost 3 bases and 0 bases respectively, with 11 bases between them. CDR3 DNA: TGTGCCATCAGTGAAAGCTCAAGAGCTAACTATGGCTACACCTTC. Translation: CAISESSRANYGYTF.

This rearrangement joins TRBV5-8 to TRBJ2-1, with 8 bases lining up with TRBD1. This CDR3 contains 15 residues. Germline CDR1 reads SGHTS; CDR2 reads YDEGEE. Trimming cost V 4 bases and J 3 bases; bases outside gene matches: 6. CDR3 in DNA: TGTGCCAGCAGCACAGGACAGGGTGGCTACAATGAGCAGTTCTTC. Translated, it gives CASSTGQGGYNEQFF.

V gene TRBV7-9 combines with J gene TRBJ2-7; either TRBD1 or TRBD2 may fit D (6 bases each). V was clipped by 4 bases and J by 6 bases, with 22 bases between them. Germline CDR1 reads SEHNR; CDR2 reads FQNEAQ (reference sequence). CDR3 length: 16 amino acids. The DNA for the CDR3 is TGTGCCAGCAGCTACGTTGCTGGAGGGGGATTGAGCGAGCAGTACGTC. Translating gives CASSYVAGGGLSEQYV.

This clone was found once. The chain carries TRBV19 and TRBJ1-5; D ambiguous. This CDR3 is built from 12 residues. CDR1 LNHDA and CDR2 SQIVND come from the germline V gene (reference sequence). Between the trimmed V and J ends, which lost 6 bases and 4 bases, there was a span of 7 bases. The CDR3, as DNA: TGTGCCAGTAGATCGGTTAATCAGCCCCAGCATTTT. Translated: CASRSVNQPQHF. The full variable domain, rest sourced from reference TRBV19 and TRBJ1-5, is DGGITQSPKYLFRKEGQNVTLSCEQNLNHDAMYWYRQDPGQGLRLIYYSQIVNDFQKGDIAEGYSVSREKKESFPLTVTSAQKNPTAFYLCASRSVNQPQHFGDGTRLSIL.

This chain links TRBV6-6 with TRBJ2-3, with a weak D call TRBD1 (6 bases). The CDR3 is made up of 16 amino acids. CDR1 and CDR2 (germline): MNHNY, SVGAGI (reference sequence). V lost 6 bases and J 1 base, leaving 17 bases between the germline ends. DNA for the CDR3: TGTGCCAGCAGGTTTAAGGCGCCAGGGGGCACAGATACGCAGTATTTT. Its protein product is CASRFKAPGGTDTQYF.

CDR3 loop: CASSVGGTESYEQYF. The CDR3 DNA follows: TGTGCCAGCAGCGTAGGGGGGACCGAATCCTACGAGCAGTACTTC. This sequence joins TRBV9 and TRBJ2-7; D assignment may be TRBD1 or TRBD2 (5 bases each). Germline V gives CDR1 SGDLS, CDR2 YYNGEE. The CDR3 sequence is 15 residues long. V lost 0 bases, J lost 1 base, and 11 bases lay in between.

V gene TRBV30 combines with J gene TRBJ2-7; D gene ambiguous. The germline V and J ends were trimmed by 7 bases and 2 bases, with 21 bases remaining between them. This CDR3 comprises 15 residues. The V gene's germline CDR1 is GTSNPN and CDR2 SVGIG (reference sequence). The CDR3 spells CAFLPPGRLPYEQYF. For the CDR3, the DNA is TGTGCCTTCCTCCCCCCCGGTAGACTCCCCTACGAGCAGTACTTC.

The rearrangement uses TRBV7-2 and TRBJ2-3; 9 bases fit TRBD2. Germline V gene data show CDR1 as SGHTA and CDR2 as FQGNSA. This CDR3 has 16 residues. V lost 5 bases and J lost 1; bases outside the gene matches: 7. The CDR3 protein is CASSVNLAGRTDTQYF. CDR3 nucleotide sequence: TGTGCCAGCAGCGTAAATCTAGCGGGGCGCACAGATACGCAGTATTTT.

The V and J genes are TRBV6-5 and TRBJ2-1; the D is unclear. Germline CDR1 reads MNHEY; CDR2 reads SVGAGI. This CDR3 is built from 14 residues. V was cut by 0 bases and J by 8 bases, with 11 bases left in between. Here the CDR3 DNA reads TGTGCCAGCAGTTACTCATGGGGTAGGGATGAGCAGTTCTTC. Its protein product is CASSYSWGRDEQFF.

The chain uses TRBV28 and TRBJ1-6; no definite D call. The V end was cut by 8 bases, the J end by 2 bases, with 10 bases between. Looked up from germline, CDR1 is MDHEN and CDR2 is SYDVKM. The CDR3 contains 14 residues. CDR3 DNA sequence: TGTGCCAGCCATTCCCTCGCCTATAATTCACCCCTCCACTTT. The encoded protein is CASHSLAYNSPLHF.

This clone came up once. This chain connects TRBV5-1 to TRBJ1-3; D is possibly TRBD1 (5 bases). The germline gives CDR1 SGHRS, CDR2 YFSETQ. This CDR3 region has 14 residues. Trimming left V 5 bases short and J 0 bases short, with 9 bases between. CDR3 amino acids: CASRRGSSGNTIYF. CDR3 DNA sequence: TGCGCCAGCAGACGGGGGAGCTCTGGAAACACCATATATTTT.

This chain uses TRBV9 with TRBJ2-1; TRBD1 might be the D (5 bases). Germline V gene data show CDR1 as SGDLS and CDR2 as YYNGEE. Trimming stripped 5 bases from V and 7 bases from J, with 10 bases between. CDR3 length: 12 amino acids. CDR3 nucleotides: TGTGCCAGCAGTCGGTCAGGGAATGAGCAGTTCTTC. It translates to CASSRSGNEQFF.

This clone was seen a single time. V and J are TRBV11-1 and TRBJ2-2, with a tentative D call TRBD1 (5 bases). This CDR3 has 13 residues. V lost 5 bases and J lost 6, with 10 bases in between. Looked up from germline, CDR1 is SGHAT and CDR2 is FQDESV (reference sequence). The CDR3: CASSLRQSGELFF. CDR3 DNA: TGTGCCAGCAGCCTAAGACAGTCCGGGGAGCTGTTTTTT.

J is TRBJ2-7 and V is TRBV28; D could derive from TRBD1 or TRBD2 (7 bases each). The V and J ends lost 8 bases and 2 bases respectively, with 19 bases between them. The CDR3 spans 15 residues. From germline, CDR1 is MDHEN and CDR2 SYDVKM. The CDR3 bases are TGTGCCAGCTCAAAAGAGGCAGGGGGGGCCTACGAGCAGTACTTC. Translation gives CASSKEAGGAYEQYF.